This TCR beta chain was profiled in a study of beta chain features in type 1 diabetes. Purity above 95% was achieved in all sorted populations. Whole-study findings and limits: The naive, central memory and Treg TCRB repertoires showed an apparent similarity that was greater among patients than among healthy donors. The study notes PCR might favor shorter templates equally in patients and controls.

As to this clone: Its specificity is not known.

The CDR3 length is 15 residues. Trimming at V came to 6 bases and at J to 4 bases, leaving 7 bases not matched to a gene. CDR1 and CDR2 (germline): MNHEY, SMNVEV (reference sequence). All of the isolated RNA was reverse transcribed, so expressed TCRB transcripts were sequenced. Sequencing used immunoSEQ multiplex PCR; TCRdb keeps in-frame clones, though not all of them. The sample lists about 250,000 clones, about 14% seen once, with more than 0.025% in the top ten. V and J are TRBV27 and TRBJ1-5; 9 positions match TRBD1. This receptor was obtained from a woman aged 40 to 50 in good health. The sequencing input was naive CD4+ T cells from blood. DNA of the CDR3: TGTGCCAGCAGCCCGGACAGGGGATCGAATCAGCCCCAGCATTTT. Translating gives CASSPDRGSNQPQHF.